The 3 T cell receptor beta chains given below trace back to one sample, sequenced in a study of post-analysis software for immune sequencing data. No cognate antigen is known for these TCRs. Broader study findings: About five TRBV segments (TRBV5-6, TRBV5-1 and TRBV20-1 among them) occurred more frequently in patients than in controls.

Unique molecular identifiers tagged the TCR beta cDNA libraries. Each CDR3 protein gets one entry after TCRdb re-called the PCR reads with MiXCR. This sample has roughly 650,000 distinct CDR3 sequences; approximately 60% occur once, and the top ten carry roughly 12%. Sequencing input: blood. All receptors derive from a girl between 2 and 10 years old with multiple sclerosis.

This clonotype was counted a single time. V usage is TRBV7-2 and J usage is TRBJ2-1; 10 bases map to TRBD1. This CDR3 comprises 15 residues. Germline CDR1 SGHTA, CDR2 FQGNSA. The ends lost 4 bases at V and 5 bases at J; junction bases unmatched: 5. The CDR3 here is CASSSDRGPNNEQFF. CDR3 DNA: TGTGCCAGCAGCTCCGACAGGGGGCCCAACAATGAGCAGTTCTTC.

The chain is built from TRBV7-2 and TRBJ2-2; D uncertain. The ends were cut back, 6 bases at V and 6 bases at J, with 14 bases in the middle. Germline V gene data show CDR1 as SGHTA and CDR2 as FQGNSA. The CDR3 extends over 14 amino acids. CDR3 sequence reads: CASRQAGWAGELFF. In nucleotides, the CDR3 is TGTGCCAGCAGACAAGCCGGGTGGGCCGGGGAGCTGTTTTTT.

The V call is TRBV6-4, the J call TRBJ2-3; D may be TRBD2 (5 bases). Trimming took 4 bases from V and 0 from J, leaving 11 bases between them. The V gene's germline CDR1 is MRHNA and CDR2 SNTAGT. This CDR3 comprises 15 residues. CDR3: CASSGKADSTDTQYF. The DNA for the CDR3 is TGTGCCAGCAGTGGAAAAGCGGACAGCACAGATACGCAGTATTTT.